Following are 16 T cell receptor beta chains from one sample sequenced in a study of CD8+ T cells in alopecia areata listed by TCRdb under 2018. Taken with the paper, the label for time point translates to: baseline before oral tofacitinib. Library preparation used the immunoSEQ multiplex PCR assay. To provide template for TCR sequencing, every sample had RNA extracted and reverse transcribed into cDNA. TCRdb stores this immuneACCESS table with in-frame sequences only. Part of the clones is absent; in the studies checked, under half of the shortfall reflects unresolved V genes, and no reason is known for the rest. The sample records about 150,000 clones, 45% to 55% of which are singletons. Roughly a fifth of the sample is held by the ten biggest clonotypes. The sample in question was CD8+ T cells sorted from blood, obtained at week 0. The receptor source for this set is a human donor with alopecia areata.

This chain joins TRBV29-1 and TRBJ2-7, with a weak D call TRBD2 (5 bases). The V and J ends lost 6 bases and 3 bases respectively, with 12 bases between them. Germline V lookup: CDR1 SQVTM, CDR2 ANQGSEA. The CDR3 totals 12 residues. For the CDR3, the DNA is TGCAGCGTACGACTACCCGACTACGAGCAGTACTTC. It yields the protein CSVRLPDYEQYF.

This clone occurred once. This chain uses TRBV30 with TRBJ2-5; D perhaps matches TRBD1 (5 bases). This CDR3 has 14 residues. The V gene's germline CDR1 is GTSNPN and CDR2 SVGIG (reference sequence). The germline V and J ends were trimmed by 3 bases and 2 bases, with 13 bases remaining between them. The CDR3 sequence is CAWRPGIRQETQYF. The CDR3 DNA sequence: TGTGCCTGGAGGCCAGGGATCCGGCAAGAGACCCAGTACTTC.

V usage is TRBV7-9 and J usage is TRBJ2-7; 9 positions match TRBD1. The germline gives CDR1 SEHNR, CDR2 FQNEAQ (reference sequence). With V trimmed by 5 bases and J by 4 bases, 6 bases remained unmatched. The CDR3 has 14 amino acids. The CDR3 DNA reads as TGTGCCAGCAGCCCGCCGGGACAGGGTTACGAGCAGTACTTC. Translating it yields CASSPPGQGYEQYF. Variable domain in full (rest from reference TRBV7-9 and TRBJ2-7): DTGVSQNPRHKITKRGQNVTFRCDPISEHNRLYWYRQTLGQGPEFLTYFQNEAQLEKSRLLSDRFSAERPKGSFSTLEIQRTEQGDSAMYLCASSPPGQGYEQYFGPGTRLTVT.

As to this clone: This likely comes from a read error, as the CDR3 has no conserved phenylalanine or tryptophan at its end. The J gene is TRBJ1-2, the V gene TRBV29-1; D is perhaps TRBD1 (5 bases). V lost 3 bases and J lost 8, with 13 bases in between. The CDR3 loop spans 12 amino acids. The germline CDR1 and CDR2 sequences are SQVTM and ANQGSEA. This chain's CDR3 is CSVDGAQAGYTL. Written as DNA, the CDR3 is TGCAGCGTTGACGGGGCTCAAGCCGGCTACACCCTC.

V is TRBV19 and J is TRBJ2-7; either TRBD1 or TRBD2 may fit D (5 bases each). Germline assignment: CDR1 LNHDA and CDR2 SQIVND (reference sequence). The CDR3 spans 15 residues. Trimming pared 6 bases from V and 2 bases from J, leaving 17 bases between. CDR3 DNA sequence: TGTGCCAGTAGCCCCGCCCGGGACGGCACCTACGAGCAGTACTTC. Translation: CASSPARDGTYEQYF.

The chain is built from TRBV19 and TRBJ2-1; D gene uncertain. The length of the CDR3 is 13 residues. Germline lookup yields CDR1 LNHDA and CDR2 SQIVND (reference sequence). V was trimmed by 8 bases and J by 0 bases, leaving 8 bases between them. CDR3 protein: CASQLSSYNEQFF. CDR3 nucleotide sequence: TGTGCCAGTCAGCTGAGCTCCTACAATGAGCAGTTCTTC.

The J gene is TRBJ2-1, the V gene TRBV5-1; D not certain. The CDR3 consists of 13 residues. Germline assignment: CDR1 SGHRS and CDR2 YFSETQ. V was trimmed by 0 bases and J by 8 bases, leaving 9 bases between them. Here the CDR3 reads CASSLAERYEQFF. In DNA, the CDR3 is TGCGCCAGCAGCTTGGCCGAAAGGTATGAGCAGTTCTTC.

The V call is TRBV7-6, the J call TRBJ2-2, with a possible D match to TRBD2 (5 bases). V lost 9 bases and J lost 7, with 9 bases in between. Per germline, CDR1 SGHVS and CDR2 FNYEAQ. The CDR3 runs to 11 residues. The CDR3 nucleotides are TGTGCCAGTAGGGAGAACGGGGAGCTGTTTTTT. Translating gives CASRENGELFF.

This chain uses TRBV6-5 with TRBJ2-1, with D hard to call. In germline, CDR1 is MNHEY, CDR2 SVGAGI. This CDR3 contains 16 residues. Between the trimmed V and J ends, which lost 0 bases and 5 bases, there was a span of 14 bases. CDR3 region: CASSYSIGEKDNEQFF. The DNA for the CDR3 is TGTGCCAGCAGTTACTCTATTGGCGAAAAGGACAATGAGCAGTTCTTC.

This clone appeared a single time. This sequence joins TRBV15 and TRBJ1-6; D unresolved. Germline CDR1 is LNHNV and CDR2 is YYDKDF (reference sequence). This CDR3 comprises 14 residues. V was cut by 1 base and J by 7 bases, with 8 bases left in between. The CDR3 bases are TGTGCCACCAGCAGAGTAGAACCCAATTCACCCCTCCACTTT. Its protein is CATSRVEPNSPLHF.

There are a few counts of this clone. The chain uses TRBV27 and TRBJ2-1; D is unresolved. Between the trimmed V and J ends, which lost 6 bases and 2 bases, there was a span of 8 bases. The germline V gene has CDR1 MNHEY and CDR2 SMNVEV (reference sequence). There are 13 residues in the CDR3. For the CDR3, the DNA is TGTGCCAGCAGGGAACGGCCCTACAATGAGCAGTTCTTC. Its protein product is CASRERPYNEQFF.

This chain connects TRBV7-9 to TRBJ2-7, with 11 bases aligning to TRBD1. The CDR3 is 15 residues long. Unmatched junction bases numbered 5, after V lost 5 bases and J lost 2 bases. Germline assignment: CDR1 SEHNR and CDR2 FQNEAQ (reference sequence). CDR3 region: CASSVGQGAPYEQYF. The CDR3 nucleotides are TGTGCCAGCAGCGTCGGACAGGGGGCCCCCTACGAGCAGTACTTC. The whole variable domain, remainder taken from reference TRBV7-9 and TRBJ2-7, is DTGVSQNPRHKITKRGQNVTFRCDPISEHNRLYWYRQTLGQGPEFLTYFQNEAQLEKSRLLSDRFSAERPKGSFSTLEIQRTEQGDSAMYLCASSVGQGAPYEQYFGPGTRLTVT.

The chain uses TRBV7-9 and TRBJ2-7, with TRBD1 identical over 10 bases. The CDR3 consists of 15 residues. The junction had 7 bases not matched to a gene; V was cut back by 5 bases and J by 3 bases. Germline assignment: CDR1 SEHNR and CDR2 FQNEAQ (reference sequence). In nucleotides, the CDR3 is TGTGCCAGCAGCCCCCCGGGACAGGGGTACTACGAGCAGTACTTC. Protein product: CASSPPGQGYYEQYF.

J is TRBJ2-7 and V is TRBV9; weak D call: TRBD2 (7 bases). The CDR3 totals 15 residues. V was trimmed by 0 bases and J by 7 bases, leaving 17 bases between them. CDR1 is SGDLS, CDR2 YYNGEE, per germline. CDR3 sequence (DNA): TGTGCCAGCAGCGTAGACGGGGGGCCGCCTCAAGAGCAGTACTTC. It specifies CASSVDGGPPQEQYF.

This clone was observed a handful of times. The rearrangement links TRBV2 to TRBJ2-5; weak D call: TRBD1 (6 bases). The germline V and J ends were trimmed by 2 bases and 3 bases, with 13 bases remaining between them. Germline CDR1 and CDR2: SNHLY and FYNNEI. The CDR3 consists of 15 residues. CDR3 region: CASSESGRGKETQYF. CDR3 coding DNA: TGTGCCAGCAGTGAAAGTGGCAGGGGAAAAGAGACCCAGTACTTC.

V usage is TRBV11-2 and J usage is TRBJ2-5; TRBD2 agrees at 8 bases. V trimming: 5 bases; J trimming: 1 base; junction bases outside the gene matches: 3. This CDR3 has 14 amino acids. Per germline, CDR1 SGHAT and CDR2 FQNNGV. For the CDR3, the DNA is TGTGCCAGCAGCCCAACTAGCGGCCAAGAGACCCAGTACTTC. This translates into CASSPTSGQETQYF. The variable domain in full, completed from reference TRBV11-2 and TRBJ2-5, reads EAGVAQSPRYKIIEKRQSVAFWCNPISGHATLYWYQQILGQGPKLLIQFQNNGVVDDSQLPKDRFSAERLKGVDSTLKIQPAKLEDSAVYLCASSPTSGQETQYFGPGTRLLVL.